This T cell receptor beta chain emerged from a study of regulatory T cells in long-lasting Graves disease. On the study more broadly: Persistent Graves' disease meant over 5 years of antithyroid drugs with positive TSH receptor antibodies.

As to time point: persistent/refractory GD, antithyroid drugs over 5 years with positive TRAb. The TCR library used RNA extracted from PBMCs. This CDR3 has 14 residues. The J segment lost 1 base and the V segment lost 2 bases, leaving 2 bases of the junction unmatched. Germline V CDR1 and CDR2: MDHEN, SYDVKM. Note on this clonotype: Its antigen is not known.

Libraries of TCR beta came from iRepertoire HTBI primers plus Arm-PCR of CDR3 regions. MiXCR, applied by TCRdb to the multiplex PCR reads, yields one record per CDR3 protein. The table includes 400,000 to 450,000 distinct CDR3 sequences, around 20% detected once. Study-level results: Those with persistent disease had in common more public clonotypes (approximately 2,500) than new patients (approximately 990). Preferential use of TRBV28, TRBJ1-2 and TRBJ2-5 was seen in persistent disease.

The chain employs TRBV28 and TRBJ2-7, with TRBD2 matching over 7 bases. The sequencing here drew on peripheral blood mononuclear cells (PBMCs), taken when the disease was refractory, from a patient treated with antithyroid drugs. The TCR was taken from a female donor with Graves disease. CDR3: CASSLPGGSYEQYF. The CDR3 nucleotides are TGTGCCAGCAGTTTACCCGGGGGGTCCTACGAGCAGTACTTC.